This T cell receptor (beta chain) was captured by sequencing in a study of OX40 agonist ivuxolimab in advanced cancers. About the research overall: The group had a mean age of around 64 years, ranged from about 20 to 79, and was around 82% male.

TCRdb's copy holds only in-frame clones and misses some; the assay was immunoSEQ multiplex PCR. Of some 62,000 clones detected, under 95% appear once; the ten largest clones hold 0.62%. The receptor's source is an adult with an advanced solid tumor such as melanoma, head and neck, liver or kidney cancer. The specimen was CD4+ or CD8+ T cells sorted from blood, collected in a trial of the OX40 agonist ivuxolimab.

This CDR3 reads CASSPGGADTQYF. As DNA, the CDR3 is TGTGCCAGCTCCCCCGGGGGTGCAGATACGCAGTATTTT. This chain connects TRBV18 to TRBJ2-3; D may be TRBD2 (6 bases). V lost 6 bases to trimming and J lost 4 bases, with 11 bases between them. The germline gives CDR1 KGHSH, CDR2 LQKENI. This CDR3 is built from 13 residues. Complete variable domain (other parts from reference TRBV18 and TRBJ2-3): NAGVMQNPRHLVRRRGQEARLRCSPMKGHSHVYWYRQLPEEGLKFMVYLQKENIIDESGMPKERFSAEFPKEGPSILRIQQVVRGDSAAYFCASSPGGADTQYFGPGTRLTVL.